Listed here are 17 T cell receptor beta chains from one sample, sequenced in a study of control samples from healthy donors and cancer patients. Measured with immunoSEQ multiplex PCR; TCRdb has only the in-frame clones, and not every one. The repertoire holds 65,000 to 90,000 clones, with over 75% as singletons. The specimen was blood. These receptors were obtained from a man aged 50 or older in good health.

The chain carries TRBV5-1 and TRBJ2-5, with TRBD1 matching 9 bases. The CDR3 extends over 15 amino acids. Unmatched junction bases numbered 6, after V lost 4 bases and J lost 2 bases. In germline, CDR1 is SGHRS, CDR2 YFSETQ. CDR3 nucleotide sequence: TGCGCCAGCAGCCCACAGGGGGCTCGGCAAGAGACCCAGTACTTC. It specifies CASSPQGARQETQYF.

This clone was seen just once. V usage is TRBV30 and J usage is TRBJ1-3; 8 bases map to TRBD1. The length of the CDR3 is 14 residues. Germline trimming cut 3 bases from V and 4 bases from J; bases unmatched to any gene: 5. Germline loops: CDR1 GTSNPN, CDR2 SVGIG (reference sequence). CDR3: CAWRRQGTGNTIYF. The CDR3 DNA follows: TGTGCCTGGAGGAGACAGGGGACAGGAAACACCATATATTTT.

This clone was observed once. The chain joins TRBV19 to TRBJ1-2; no clear D gene. This CDR3 is 14 amino acids long. Trimming pared 0 bases from V and 7 bases from J, leaving 12 bases between. Germline V gene data show CDR1 as LNHDA and CDR2 as SQIVND (reference sequence). CDR3 nucleotides: TGTGCCAGTAGTATAGACCAGCAGAAGGGTGGCTACACCTTC. Amino acids: CASSIDQQKGGYTF.

The chain combines TRBV5-4 with TRBJ2-3, with 8 bases matching TRBD2. Germline V gene lookup returns CDR1 SGHNT and CDR2 YYREEE (reference sequence). Trimming removed 4 bases from V and 0 bases from J; junction bases left unmatched: 7. The length of the CDR3 is 16 residues. The CDR3 DNA is TGTGCCAGCAGCCCTCCTGAGCGGGGGAGCACAGATACGCAGTATTTT. Its protein product is CASSPPERGSTDTQYF.

This chain uses TRBV5-8 with TRBJ1-2; D remains ambiguous. CDR1 and CDR2 (germline): SGHTS, YDEGEE. This CDR3 comprises 11 residues. V shed 1 base and J shed 10 bases, with 8 bases lying between them. The CDR3 sequence: CASSLSASYTF. In nucleotides, the CDR3 is TGTGCCAGCAGCTTGTCCGCCTCCTACACCTTC. The full variable domain, rest sourced from reference TRBV5-8 and TRBJ1-2, is EAGVTQSPTHLIKTRGQQATLRCSPISGHTSVYWYQQALGLGLQFLLWYDEGEERNRGNFPPRFSGRQFPNYSSELNVNALELEDSALYLCASSLSASYTFGSGTRLTVV.

The chain uses TRBV3-1 (or the pseudogene TRBV3-2) and TRBJ2-2, with 9 nucleotides matching TRBD2. Per germline, CDR1 LGHDT and CDR2 YNNKEL (reference sequence). This CDR3 is 14 amino acids long. The V and J ends lost 4 bases and 3 bases, in that order; junction bases with no gene match: 0. In DNA form, the CDR3 reads TGTGCCAGCAGCCGACTAGCGGACACCGGGGAGCTGTTTTTT. Protein: CASSRLADTGELFF.

The chain carries TRBV12-3 or TRBV12-4 and TRBJ1-2; a possible D gene is TRBD1 (5 bases). Trimming took off 5 bases at V and 8 bases at J, with 12 bases between the two ends. The CDR3 spans 12 residues. The CDR3, as DNA: TGTGCCAGCAGTGGGGGGACCGGAGGCTACACCTTC. Translating it yields CASSGGTGGYTF.

The J gene is TRBJ2-3, the V gene TRBV3-1 (or the pseudogene TRBV3-2); D unresolved. Germline V gene sequence: CDR1 LGHDT, CDR2 YNNKEL (reference sequence). V was trimmed by 4 bases and J by 3 bases, leaving 5 bases between them. The CDR3 contains 12 residues. CDR3 in DNA: TGTGCCAGCAGCCGGGTGACAGATACGCAGTATTTT. It encodes CASSRVTDTQYF.

The V call is TRBV5-4, the J call TRBJ2-2; a weak D match, TRBD1 (6 bases). Germline CDR1 is SGHNT and CDR2 is YYREEE (reference sequence). This CDR3 region has 16 residues. V dropped 3 bases and J dropped 2 bases, with 14 bases sitting between them. The CDR3 DNA is TGTGCCAGCAGCTCGTTCAGGGGTCAAAACACCGGGGAGCTGTTTTTT. Its protein is CASSSFRGQNTGELFF.

The rearrangement joins TRBV28 to TRBJ1-4; D is unresolved. This CDR3 spans 14 amino acids. Deletions cut 6 bases from V and 8 bases from J, with 16 bases between. The V gene's germline CDR1 is MDHEN and CDR2 SYDVKM. CDR3 nucleotide sequence: TGTGCCAGCAGCAGAGTTGGGATTGGCGAAAAACTGTTTTTT. This encodes CASSRVGIGEKLFF.

This clone was seen more than once but under ten times. The chain combines TRBV4-3 with TRBJ1-1; TRBD1 matches 7 bases. J gave up 3 bases and V 4 bases, and 14 bases lay outside the gene matches. The germline gives CDR1 LGHNA, CDR2 YSLEER. The CDR3 runs 17 residues. CDR3 region: CASSRVQGRLGYTEAFF. CDR3 sequence (DNA): TGCGCCAGCAGCCGCGTACAGGGGAGGTTGGGTTACACTGAAGCTTTCTTT.

The V gene is TRBV12-5, the J gene TRBJ2-3, with TRBD1 matching 7 bases. Germline trimming cut 1 base from V and 2 bases from J; bases unmatched to any gene: 12. The CDR3 totals 18 residues. Per the germline V gene, CDR1 is LGHNT and CDR2 is FRNRAP. CDR3 residues: CASGLAPGTDPSTDTQYF. Written as DNA, the CDR3 is TGTGCTAGTGGTTTGGCACCCGGGACAGACCCTTCCACAGATACGCAGTATTTT. Using reference TRBV12-5 and TRBJ2-3 for the parts outside the CDR3, the full variable domain is DARVTQTPRHKVTEMGQEVTMRCQPILGHNTVFWYRQTMMQGLELLAYFRNRAPLDDSGMPKDRFSAEMPDATLATLKIQPSEPRDSAVYFCASGLAPGTDPSTDTQYFGPGTRLTVL.

This chain connects TRBV14 to TRBJ1-2, with no clear D. CDR3 length: 13 residues. Trimming cost V 2 bases and J 8 bases, with 12 bases left between them. CDR1 SGHDN and CDR2 FVKESK come from the germline V gene. The CDR3 loop is CASSQLDGGGYTF. DNA for the CDR3: TGTGCCAGCAGCCAACTGGACGGCGGAGGCTACACCTTC.

This clone was observed many times. The rearrangement joins TRBV7-9 to TRBJ2-3; D is possibly TRBD1 or TRBD2 (5 bases each). Germline CDR1 is SEHNR and CDR2 is FQNEAQ (reference sequence). This CDR3 comprises 15 residues. The V gene lost 5 bases and the J gene lost 6 bases, with 18 bases spanning the gap. CDR3 sequence: CASSGSGTPVDTQYF. Here the CDR3 DNA reads TGTGCCAGCAGCGGTTCCGGGACCCCCGTGGATACGCAGTATTTT.

The CDR3 nucleotides are TGTGCCATCAGTGAGTCGGGACAGGCGAGCGGTCAGCCCCAGCATTTT. Its translation: CAISESGQASGQPQHF. The rearrangement joins TRBV10-3 to TRBJ1-5, with 8 bases matching TRBD1. V was pared by 0 bases and J by 6 bases, with 7 bases of the junction left unmatched. This CDR3 has 16 amino acids. Germline values: CDR1 ENHRY, CDR2 SYGVKD.

The rearrangement uses TRBV4-3 and TRBJ1-5; D gene ambiguous. The CDR3 is 16 amino acids. The germline CDR1 and CDR2 sequences are LGHNA and YSLEER. V lost 0 bases, J lost 2 bases, and 11 bases lay in between. The CDR3 spells CASSQESRGGNQPQHF. CDR3 DNA sequence: TGCGCCAGCAGCCAAGAATCCCGGGGAGGCAATCAGCCCCAGCATTTT.

The V call is TRBV10-3, the J call TRBJ1-1; D is ambiguous. Germline CDR1 ENHRY, CDR2 SYGVKD. This CDR3 contains 13 residues. Trimming stripped 2 bases from V and 1 base from J, with 5 bases between. CDR3 DNA sequence: TGTGCCATCAGTGAGACACCGAACACTGAAGCTTTCTTT. Translating gives CAISETPNTEAFF.